The 18 T cell receptor beta chains below come from one sample, sequenced in a study of T cells in Graves' hyperthyroidism and ophthalmopathy. What was amplified from RNA transcripts were TCR beta CDR3 regions. The HTBI set primed first-round TCR CDR3 RT-PCR. MiXCR was run by TCRdb on the multiplex PCR reads, yielding one entry per CDR3 protein. The data contain approximately 600,000 distinct CDR3 sequences, 15% to 20% of them singletons. The sequenced sample was blood. These receptors were taken from a woman aged 25-40 years with Graves' hyperthyroidism.

The gene calls are TRBV25-1 and TRBJ2-7; D is possibly TRBD2 (6 bases). CDR3 length: 13 residues. Germline V gives CDR1 MGHDK, CDR2 SYGVNS. Trimming removed 1 base from V and 7 bases from J, with 11 bases in between. The CDR3 nucleotides read TGTGCCAGCAGTGAATGGGGGGATGGGGAGCAGTACTTC. This sequence encodes CASSEWGDGEQYF.

This clonotype was picked up a small number of times. This sequence joins TRBV19 and TRBJ2-1; the D gene is possibly TRBD1 (6 bases). The CDR3 has 15 residues. Trimming took off 7 bases at V and 0 bases at J, with 13 bases between the two ends. Germline V CDR1 and CDR2: LNHDA, SQIVND (reference sequence). Written as DNA, the CDR3 is TGTGCCAGTACCCCGGACAGAAGCTCCTACAATGAGCAGTTCTTC. Encoded protein: CASTPDRSSYNEQFF. The whole variable domain, filled in from reference TRBV19 and TRBJ2-1, reads DGGITQSPKYLFRKEGQNVTLSCEQNLNHDAMYWYRQDPGQGLRLIYYSQIVNDFQKGDIAEGYSVSREKKESFPLTVTSAQKNPTAFYLCASTPDRSSYNEQFFGPGTRLTVL.

Notes on this clonotype: A much larger clone lies a single base off, so this may be a read error. The rearrangement joins TRBV19 to TRBJ2-7; D remains unclear. The V gene's germline CDR1 is LNHDA and CDR2 SQIVND (reference sequence). With 3 bases removed from V and 2 bases from J, the gap between germline ends came to 14 bases. The CDR3 is 15 residues long. The CDR3 loop reads CASSIHRSGPYEQYF. The CDR3 bases are TGTGCCAGTAGTATTCATCGTTCAGGTCCCTACGAGCAGTACTTC.

Many counts were recorded for this clonotype. The CDR3 reads CATQPGLAGGQETQYF. In nucleotides, the CDR3 is TGTGCCACCCAGCCGGGACTAGCGGGAGGGCAAGAGACCCAGTACTTC. The chain recombines TRBV28 with TRBJ2-5, with 16 bases matching TRBD2. The CDR3 contains 16 residues. Germline V gene sequence: CDR1 MDHEN, CDR2 SYDVKM. Trimming removed 10 bases from V and 2 bases from J; junction bases left unmatched: 7.

This clonotype was found once. A much larger clone lies a single base off, so this may be a read error. This chain uses TRBV28 with TRBJ2-3; possibly TRBD2 for D (6 bases). Trimming removed 5 bases from V and 2 bases from J, with 14 bases in between. The germline V gene encodes CDR1 MDHEN and CDR2 SYDVKM. CDR3 length: 15 amino acids. CDR3 DNA: TGTGCCAGCAGTCCTAGCTGGAGGGCCACAGATACGCAGTATTTT. Protein sequence: CASSPSWRATDTQYF.

This clonotype was seen repeatedly, ten times or more. CDR3 in DNA: TGCAGTGCTAGAGATCGGAGCAGTGGCAATGAGCAGTTCTTC. Its protein is CSARDRSSGNEQFF. The rearrangement links TRBV20-1 to TRBJ2-1; D remains ambiguous. CDR1 is DFQATT, CDR2 SNEGSKA, per germline (reference sequence). This CDR3 is 14 amino acids long. V lost 0 bases to trimming and J lost 6 bases, with 12 bases between them.

This clonotype has just a few counts. This sequence may be a read error, since a much larger clone differs from it by one base. The V gene is TRBV28, the J gene TRBJ1-5; D might be TRBD1 (5 bases). CDR1 and CDR2 (germline): MDHEN, SYDVKM. This CDR3 region has 15 residues. Deletions cut 6 bases from V and 6 bases from J, with 18 bases between. DNA of the CDR3: TGTGCCAGCAGGATGATAGGGGCCAGGGTTCAGCCCCAGCATTTT. The encoded protein is CASRMIGARVQPQHF.

This clonotype has a count of ten or more. J is TRBJ2-1 and V is TRBV7-2; the match to TRBD1 covers 7 bases. This CDR3 spans 14 amino acids. Trimming removed 2 bases from V and 8 bases from J; junction bases left unmatched: 6. CDR1 and CDR2 from the germline V gene are SGHTA and FQGNSA. CDR3 coding DNA: TGTGCCAGCAGCTTAAGGCGTACAGGGGATGAGCAGTTCTTC. This codes for CASSLRRTGDEQFF.

This clonotype was counted at least ten times. The V gene is TRBV30, the J gene TRBJ1-1; TRBD1 might be the D (5 bases). Germline loops: CDR1 GTSNPN, CDR2 SVGIG (reference sequence). The CDR3 runs to 15 residues. Trimming left V 0 bases short and J 0 bases short, with 11 bases between. In DNA, the CDR3 is TGTGCCTGGAGTGTACGTTGGGGGATGAACACTGAAGCTTTCTTT. It codes for CAWSVRWGMNTEAFF.

This clonotype was found a few times. The gene calls are TRBV30 and TRBJ2-5, with no clear D. Germline V gene lookup returns CDR1 GTSNPN and CDR2 SVGIG (reference sequence). This CDR3 is built from 16 residues. V was trimmed by 2 bases and J by 5 bases, leaving 21 bases between them. CDR3 sequence: CAWSIVPTSPRETQYF. The CDR3 bases are TGTGCCTGGAGTATAGTTCCCACCAGCCCGAGGGAGACCCAGTACTTC.

This clonotype showed up just a few times. The J gene is TRBJ2-7, the V gene TRBV3-1; TRBD2 might be the D (6 bases). This CDR3 has 13 residues. Germline assignment: CDR1 LGHDT and CDR2 YNNKEL (reference sequence). V was cut by 5 bases and J by 9 bases, with 17 bases left in between. The CDR3 loop reads CASSVGHREAQYF. CDR3 in DNA: TGTGCCAGCAGCGTGGGTCATAGGGAGGCGCAGTACTTC.

This clonotype was observed a few times. The chain links TRBV4-1 to TRBJ1-1; D remains ambiguous. Trimming took off 1 base at V and 0 bases at J, with 12 bases between the two ends. This CDR3 is 16 amino acids long. Germline CDR1 and CDR2: MGHRA and YSYEKL. CDR3 region: CASSQGVGMMNTEAFF. The CDR3 DNA reads as TGCGCCAGCAGCCAAGGGGTCGGGATGATGAACACTGAAGCTTTCTTT.

The chain couples TRBV5-1 to TRBJ2-1; 8 bases are a match to TRBD2. In germline, CDR1 is SGHRS, CDR2 YFSETQ. V was clipped by 0 bases and J by 8 bases; unmatched bases: 7. The CDR3 spans 15 residues. In DNA, the CDR3 is TGCGCCAGCAGCTTGGCGGGAGGGCCGTTCTATGAGCAGTTCTTC. Amino acid sequence: CASSLAGGPFYEQFF.

This clonotype was seen repeatedly, ten times or more. The chain joins TRBV18 to TRBJ1-1; D gene unclear. This CDR3 is built from 17 residues. Trimming took off 3 bases at V and 2 bases at J, with 19 bases between the two ends. Per the germline V gene, CDR1 is KGHSH and CDR2 is LQKENI. The chain's CDR3 is CASSPVTTGRTNTEAFF. In DNA, the CDR3 is TGTGCCAGCTCACCCGTCACAACGGGCAGGACTAACACTGAAGCTTTCTTT.

The sample holds many counts of this clonotype. The gene calls are TRBV28 and TRBJ1-1; unclear D gene. The CDR3 has 13 amino acids. V was cut by 5 bases and J by 5 bases, with 12 bases left in between. Germline V lookup: CDR1 MDHEN, CDR2 SYDVKM. In DNA, the CDR3 is TGTGCCAGCAGTGGAGTGGGGAGGACTGAAGCTTTCTTT. Translating it yields CASSGVGRTEAFF.

This clonotype was recorded a few times. The V and J genes are TRBV6-2 or TRBV6-3 and TRBJ2-1; D is perhaps TRBD2 (5 bases). In germline, CDR1 is MNHEY, CDR2 SVGEGT. The CDR3 has 12 amino acids. V lost 8 bases and J 7 bases, leaving 12 bases between the germline ends. The DNA for the CDR3 is TGTGCCAGCTCGAGGGTTTTAAATGAGCAGTTCTTC. As protein: CASSRVLNEQFF.

The sample holds many counts of this clonotype. The rearrangement links TRBV28 to TRBJ1-1, with D perhaps TRBD1 (6 bases). Germline CDR1 and CDR2: MDHEN and SYDVKM. V lost 7 bases and J lost 8, with 17 bases in between. The CDR3 runs to 13 residues. CDR3 in amino acids: CASKLGGEVEAFF. The CDR3 DNA is TGTGCCAGCAAATTGGGGGGCGAGGTGGAAGCTTTCTTT.

This clonotype was observed many times. The chain combines TRBV20-1 with TRBJ2-3; D may be TRBD2 (5 bases). Trimming took 6 bases from V and 7 from J, leaving 14 bases between them. The CDR3 runs 12 residues. The germline gives CDR1 DFQATT, CDR2 SNEGSKA (reference sequence). DNA of the CDR3: TGCAGTGCCCCTAGCTCAAGTAATACGCAGTATTTT. Translated: CSAPSSSNTQYF.